The entry below describes one TCR beta chain. Its target is unknown. Whole blood was used without fractionation, so all unsorted peripheral T cells were included. Exclusions covered tumors, febrile or AIDS-related illness, and hepatitis B or C coinfection. Approximately 510 ng RNA was reverse transcribed with alpha and beta constant-region primers. Separate chain-specific third strand synthesis with multiplexing indices produced the alpha and beta libraries. TCRdb re-called the 5' RACE reads with MiXCR, one entry per CDR3 protein. The sample yields about 10,000 distinct CDR3 sequences, about 10% seen once. The data were taken from a study of HIV-infected patients and healthy controls. Turning to the study itself: About 70% of the sixteen became undetectable by the second bleed, and all after another year of therapy.

Study findings and constraints: Untreated HIV+ repertoires had roughly threefold fewer distinct CDR3s and lower Shannon diversity than healthy controls. During therapy, HIV-associated CDR3s fell significantly in frequency, while CMV-associated CDR3s did not change significantly.

This receptor was obtained from an adult with HIV infection. The sample here was blood, taken before antiretroviral therapy.

CDR3 DNA: TGTGCCAGCAGTTCCCCAGAAAAAACCGGGGAGCTGTTTTTT. Its protein is CASSSPEKTGELFF. This sequence joins TRBV12-3 or TRBV12-4 and TRBJ2-2; D is unresolved. Between the trimmed V and J ends, which lost 4 bases and 5 bases, there was a span of 11 bases. The CDR3 extends over 14 amino acids.